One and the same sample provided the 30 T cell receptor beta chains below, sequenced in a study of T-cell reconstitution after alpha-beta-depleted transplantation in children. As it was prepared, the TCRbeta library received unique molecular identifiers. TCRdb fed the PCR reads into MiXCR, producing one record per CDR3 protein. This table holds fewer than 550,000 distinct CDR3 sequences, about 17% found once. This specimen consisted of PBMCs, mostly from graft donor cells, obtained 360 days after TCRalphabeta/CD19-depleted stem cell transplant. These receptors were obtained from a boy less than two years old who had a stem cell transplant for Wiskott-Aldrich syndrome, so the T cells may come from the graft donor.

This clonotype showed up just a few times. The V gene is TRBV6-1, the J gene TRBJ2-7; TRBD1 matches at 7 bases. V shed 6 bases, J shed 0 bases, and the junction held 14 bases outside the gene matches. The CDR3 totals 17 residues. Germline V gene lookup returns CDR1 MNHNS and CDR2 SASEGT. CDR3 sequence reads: CASRIPTGAHLSYEQYF. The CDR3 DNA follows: TGTGCCAGCAGAATCCCAACAGGGGCCCACCTCTCCTACGAGCAGTACTTC.

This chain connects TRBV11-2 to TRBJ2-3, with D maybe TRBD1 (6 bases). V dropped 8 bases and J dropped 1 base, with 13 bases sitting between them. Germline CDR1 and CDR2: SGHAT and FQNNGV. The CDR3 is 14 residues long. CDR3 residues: CASQTQGRTDTQYF. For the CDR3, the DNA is TGTGCCAGCCAAACACAGGGACGCACAGATACGCAGTATTTT.

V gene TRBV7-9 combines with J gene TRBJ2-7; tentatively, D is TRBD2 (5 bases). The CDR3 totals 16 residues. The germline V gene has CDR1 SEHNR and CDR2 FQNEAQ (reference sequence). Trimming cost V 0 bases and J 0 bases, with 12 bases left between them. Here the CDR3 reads CASSLAAGLPSYEQYF. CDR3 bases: TGTGCCAGCAGCTTAGCGGCCGGACTGCCCTCCTACGAGCAGTACTTC.

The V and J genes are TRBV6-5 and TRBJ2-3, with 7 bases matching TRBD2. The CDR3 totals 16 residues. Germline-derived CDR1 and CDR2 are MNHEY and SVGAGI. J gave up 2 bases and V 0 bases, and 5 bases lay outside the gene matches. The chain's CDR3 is CASSYSGGSVTDTQYF. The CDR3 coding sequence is TGTGCCAGCAGTTACTCCGGCGGGAGCGTCACAGATACGCAGTATTTT.

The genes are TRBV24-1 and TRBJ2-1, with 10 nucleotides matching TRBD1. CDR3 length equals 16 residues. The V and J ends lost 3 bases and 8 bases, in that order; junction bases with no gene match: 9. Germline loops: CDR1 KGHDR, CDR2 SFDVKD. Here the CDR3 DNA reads TGTGCCACCAGTGATCGACAGGGGGCTCTTAGGGATGAGCAGTTCTTC. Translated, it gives CATSDRQGALRDEQFF.

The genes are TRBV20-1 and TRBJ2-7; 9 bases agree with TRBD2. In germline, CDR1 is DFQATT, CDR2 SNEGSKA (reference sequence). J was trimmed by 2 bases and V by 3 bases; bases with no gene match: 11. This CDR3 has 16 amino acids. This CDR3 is CSARDLGRGGPYEQYF. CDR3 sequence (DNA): TGCAGTGCTAGGGACCTCGGGCGGGGGGGCCCCTACGAGCAGTACTTC.

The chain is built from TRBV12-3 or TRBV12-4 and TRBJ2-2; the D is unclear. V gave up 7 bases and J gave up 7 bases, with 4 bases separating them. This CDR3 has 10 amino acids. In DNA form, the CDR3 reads TGTGCCAGCAAGAGCGGGGAGCTGTTTTTT. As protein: CASKSGELFF.

Written as DNA, the CDR3 is TGTGCCAGCAGACTTACAGGGGGCACAGATACGCAGTATTTT. This gives the protein CASRLTGGTDTQYF. J is TRBJ2-3 and V is TRBV7-9, with TRBD1 identical over 7 bases. This CDR3 is 14 amino acids long. Per germline, CDR1 SEHNR and CDR2 FQNEAQ (reference sequence). Unmatched junction bases numbered 4, after V lost 6 bases and J lost 1 base.

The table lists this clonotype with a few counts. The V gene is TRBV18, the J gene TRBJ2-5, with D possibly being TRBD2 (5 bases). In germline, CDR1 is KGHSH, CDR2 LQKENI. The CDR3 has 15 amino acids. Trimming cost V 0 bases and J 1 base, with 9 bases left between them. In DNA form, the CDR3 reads TGTGCCAGCTCACCACCTTACGGAGGCCAAGAGACCCAGTACTTC. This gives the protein CASSPPYGGQETQYF. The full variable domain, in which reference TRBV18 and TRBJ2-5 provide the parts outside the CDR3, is NAGVMQNPRHLVRRRGQEARLRCSPMKGHSHVYWYRQLPEEGLKFMVYLQKENIIDESGMPKERFSAEFPKEGPSILRIQQVVRGDSAAYFCASSPPYGGQETQYFGPGTRLLVL.

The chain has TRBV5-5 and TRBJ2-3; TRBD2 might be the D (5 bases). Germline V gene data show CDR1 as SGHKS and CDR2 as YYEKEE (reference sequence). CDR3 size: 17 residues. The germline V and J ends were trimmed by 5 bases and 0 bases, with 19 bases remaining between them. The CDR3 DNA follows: TGTGCCAGCAGTTACGCAGGAGGCGTCAAGAGCACAGATACGCAGTATTTT. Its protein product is CASSYAGGVKSTDTQYF. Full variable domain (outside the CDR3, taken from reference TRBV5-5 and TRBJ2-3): DAGVTQSPTHLIKTRGQQVTLRCSPISGHKSVSWYQQVLGQGPQFIFQYYEKEERGRGNFPDRFSARQFPNYSSELNVNALLLGDSALYLCASSYAGGVKSTDTQYFGPGTRLTVL.

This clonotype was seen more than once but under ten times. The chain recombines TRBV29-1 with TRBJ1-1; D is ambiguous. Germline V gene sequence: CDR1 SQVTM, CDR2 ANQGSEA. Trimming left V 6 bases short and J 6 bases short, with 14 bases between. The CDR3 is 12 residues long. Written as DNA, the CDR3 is TGCAGCGTCCAACAGAGTATCGCTGAAGCTTTCTTT. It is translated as CSVQQSIAEAFF.

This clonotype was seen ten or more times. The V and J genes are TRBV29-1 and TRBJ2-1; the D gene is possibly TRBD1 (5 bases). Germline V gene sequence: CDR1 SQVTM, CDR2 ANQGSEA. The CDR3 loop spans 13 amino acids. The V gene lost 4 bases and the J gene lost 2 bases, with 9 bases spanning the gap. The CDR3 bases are TGCAGCGTTGGGAAGGGGACCTACAATGAGCAGTTCTTC. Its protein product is CSVGKGTYNEQFF.

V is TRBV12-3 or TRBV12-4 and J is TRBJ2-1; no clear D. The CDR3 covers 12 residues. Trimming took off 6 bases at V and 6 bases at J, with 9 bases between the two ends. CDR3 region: CASRHPGNEQFF. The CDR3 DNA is TGTGCCAGCAGGCATCCTGGCAATGAGCAGTTCTTC.

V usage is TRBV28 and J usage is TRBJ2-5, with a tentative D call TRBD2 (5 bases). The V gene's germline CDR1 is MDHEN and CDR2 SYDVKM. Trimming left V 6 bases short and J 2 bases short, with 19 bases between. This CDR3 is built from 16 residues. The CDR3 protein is CASSFGNGRGQETQYF. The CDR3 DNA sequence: TGTGCCAGCAGCTTCGGAAATGGTCGGGGTCAAGAGACCCAGTACTTC.

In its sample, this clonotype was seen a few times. DNA for the CDR3: TGTGCCAGCAGCTTAGCCCGGGGCGTTGAGCAGTTCTTC. Its translation: CASSLARGVEQFF. The chain joins TRBV11-2 to TRBJ2-1; tentatively, D is TRBD1 or TRBD2 (5 bases each). Trimming removed 1 base at V and 9 bases at J, with 10 bases between. This CDR3 spans 13 amino acids. Germline values: CDR1 SGHAT, CDR2 FQNNGV.

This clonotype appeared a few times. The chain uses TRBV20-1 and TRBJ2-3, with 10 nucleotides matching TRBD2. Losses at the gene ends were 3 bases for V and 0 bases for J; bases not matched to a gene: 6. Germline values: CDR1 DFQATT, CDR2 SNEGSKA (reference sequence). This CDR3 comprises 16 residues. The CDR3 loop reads CSASGLAASSTDTQYF. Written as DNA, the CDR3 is TGCAGTGCTAGTGGACTAGCGGCCTCTAGCACAGATACGCAGTATTTT.

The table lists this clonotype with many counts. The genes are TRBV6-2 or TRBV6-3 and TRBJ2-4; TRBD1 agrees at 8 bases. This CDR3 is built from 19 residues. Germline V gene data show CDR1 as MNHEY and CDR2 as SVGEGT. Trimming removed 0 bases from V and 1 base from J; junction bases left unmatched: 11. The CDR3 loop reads CASSYSNLRDRNAKNIQYF. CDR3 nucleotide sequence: TGTGCCAGCAGTTACTCGAATCTCCGGGACAGGAACGCCAAAAACATTCAGTACTTC.

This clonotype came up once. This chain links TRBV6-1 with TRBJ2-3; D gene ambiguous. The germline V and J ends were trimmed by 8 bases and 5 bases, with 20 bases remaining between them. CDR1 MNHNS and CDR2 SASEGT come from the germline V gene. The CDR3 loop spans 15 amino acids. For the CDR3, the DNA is TGTGCCAGCGGCGTGCGAAGGAGTAGTGTAGATACGCAGTATTTT. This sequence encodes CASGVRRSSVDTQYF.

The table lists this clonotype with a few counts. The CDR3 DNA is TGCGCCAGCAAGGAGTTTGGGTTGAACACTGAAGCTTTCTTT. This encodes CASKEFGLNTEAFF. V is TRBV5-1 and J is TRBJ1-1; no clear D. Trimming took off 6 bases at V and 0 bases at J, with 12 bases between the two ends. CDR3 length: 14 residues. Germline V gene data show CDR1 as SGHRS and CDR2 as YFSETQ. The entire variable domain, with the rest obtained from reference TRBV5-1 and TRBJ1-1, is as follows: KAGVTQTPRYLIKTRGQQVTLSCSPISGHRSVSWYQQTPGQGLQFLFEYFSETQRNKGNFPGRFSGRQFSNSRSEMNVSTLELGDSALYLCASKEFGLNTEAFFGQGTRLTVV.

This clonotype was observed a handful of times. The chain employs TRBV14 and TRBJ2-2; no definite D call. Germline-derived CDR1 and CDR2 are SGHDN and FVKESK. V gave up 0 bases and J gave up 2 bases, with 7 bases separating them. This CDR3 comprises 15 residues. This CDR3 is CASSQDWLNTGELFF. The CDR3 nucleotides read TGTGCCAGCAGCCAAGACTGGCTAAACACCGGGGAGCTGTTTTTT.

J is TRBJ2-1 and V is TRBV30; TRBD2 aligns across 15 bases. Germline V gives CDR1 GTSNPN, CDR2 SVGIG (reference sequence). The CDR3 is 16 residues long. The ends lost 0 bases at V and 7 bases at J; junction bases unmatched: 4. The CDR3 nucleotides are TGTGCCTGGAGTGTAGGGGGGACTAGCGGGAGGAATGAGCAGTTCTTC. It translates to CAWSVGGTSGRNEQFF.

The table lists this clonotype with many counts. The CDR3 loop is CASSLTLTVTEAFF. The CDR3 DNA follows: TGTGCCAGCAGCCTAACTTTGACGGTCACTGAAGCTTTCTTT. The chain has TRBV11-2 and TRBJ1-1; D is undetermined. CDR3 length: 14 residues. The germline V and J ends were trimmed by 5 bases and 4 bases, with 14 bases remaining between them. The germline V gene encodes CDR1 SGHAT and CDR2 FQNNGV.

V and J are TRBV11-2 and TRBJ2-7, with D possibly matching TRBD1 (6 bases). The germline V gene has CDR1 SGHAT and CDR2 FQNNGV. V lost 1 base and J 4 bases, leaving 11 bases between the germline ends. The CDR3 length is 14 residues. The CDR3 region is CASSLGDTGYEQYF. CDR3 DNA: TGTGCCAGCAGCTTAGGGGACACGGGTTACGAGCAGTACTTC.

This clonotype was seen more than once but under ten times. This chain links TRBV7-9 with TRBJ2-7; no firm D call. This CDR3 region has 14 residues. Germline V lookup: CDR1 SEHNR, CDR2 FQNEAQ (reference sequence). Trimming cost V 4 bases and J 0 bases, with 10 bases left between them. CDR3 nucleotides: TGTGCCAGCAGCTCCCGGACCCCCTCCTACGAGCAGTACTTC. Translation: CASSSRTPSYEQYF. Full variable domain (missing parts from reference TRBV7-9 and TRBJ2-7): DTGVSQNPRHKITKRGQNVTFRCDPISEHNRLYWYRQTLGQGPEFLTYFQNEAQLEKSRLLSDRFSAERPKGSFSTLEIQRTEQGDSAMYLCASSSRTPSYEQYFGPGTRLTVT.

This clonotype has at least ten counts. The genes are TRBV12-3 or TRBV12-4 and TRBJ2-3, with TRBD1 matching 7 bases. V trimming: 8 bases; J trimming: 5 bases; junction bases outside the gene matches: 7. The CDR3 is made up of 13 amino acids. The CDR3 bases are TGTGCCAGCCGGGACAGCCGGAGAGATACGCAGTATTTT. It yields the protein CASRDSRRDTQYF.

CDR3 coding DNA: TGTGCCAGCAGCAGAACAAGAAACTATGGCTACACCTTC. Protein sequence: CASSRTRNYGYTF. This chain links TRBV28 with TRBJ1-2; no clear D gene. Looked up from germline, CDR1 is MDHEN and CDR2 is SYDVKM. The V end was cut by 6 bases, the J end by 2 bases, with 10 bases between. The CDR3 totals 13 residues.

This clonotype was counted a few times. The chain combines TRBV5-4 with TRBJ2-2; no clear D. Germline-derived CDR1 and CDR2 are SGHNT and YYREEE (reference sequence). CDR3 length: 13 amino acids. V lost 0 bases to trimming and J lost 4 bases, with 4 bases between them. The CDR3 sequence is CASSLAPTGELFF. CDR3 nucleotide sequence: TGTGCCAGCAGCTTGGCCCCCACCGGGGAGCTGTTTTTT. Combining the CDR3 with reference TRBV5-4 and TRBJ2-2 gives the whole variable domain ETGVTQSPTHLIKTRGQQVTLRCSSQSGHNTVSWYQQALGQGPQFIFQYYREEENGRGNFPPRFSGLQFPNYSSELNVNALELDDSALYLCASSLAPTGELFFGEGSRLTVL.

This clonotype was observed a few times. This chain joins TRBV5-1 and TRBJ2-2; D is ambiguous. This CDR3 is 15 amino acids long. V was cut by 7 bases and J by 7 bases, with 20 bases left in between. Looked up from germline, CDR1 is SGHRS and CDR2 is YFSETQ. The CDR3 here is CASSPPGPPSGELFF. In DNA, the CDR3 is TGCGCCAGCTCACCCCCGGGTCCGCCAAGCGGGGAGCTGTTTTTT.

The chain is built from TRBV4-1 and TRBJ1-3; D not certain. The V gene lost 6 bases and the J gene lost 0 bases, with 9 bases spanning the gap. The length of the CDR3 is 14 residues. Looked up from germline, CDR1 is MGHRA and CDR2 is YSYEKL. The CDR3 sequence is CASRDLRSGNTIYF. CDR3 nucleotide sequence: TGCGCCAGCAGGGATCTCCGCTCTGGAAACACCATATATTTT.

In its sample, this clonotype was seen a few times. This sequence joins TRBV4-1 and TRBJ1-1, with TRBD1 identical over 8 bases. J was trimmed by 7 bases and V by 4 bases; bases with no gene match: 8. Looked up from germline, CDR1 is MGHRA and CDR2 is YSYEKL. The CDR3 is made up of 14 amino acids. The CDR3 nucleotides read TGCGCCAGCAGCCCGATCGGACAGGGCGGTGAAGCTTTCTTT. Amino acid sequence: CASSPIGQGGEAFF.